Here is one T cell receptor beta chain with its context. MiXCR was run by TCRdb on the RT-PCR reads, yielding one entry per CDR3 protein. Of about 680,000 distinct CDR3 sequences in the sample, approximately 15% were seen once. The CDR3 is made up of 14 amino acids. Germline-derived CDR1 and CDR2 are SQVTM and ANQGSEA. V lost 7 bases to trimming and J lost 2 bases; unmatched junction nucleotides: 8. The chain carries TRBV29-1 and TRBJ2-1; TRBD1 agrees at 7 bases. This TCR derives from a female donor in good health, serving as a healthy control. The material sequenced was memory CD4+ T cells from blood. The CDR3 protein is CSGGPGTAYNEQFF. CDR3 coding DNA: TGCAGCGGGGGACCCGGGACAGCCTACAATGAGCAGTTCTTC.